This T cell receptor beta chain appears in the sequencing data of a study of T cells in localized non-small cell lung cancer. Study results and caveats: Paired adjacent lung recovered a median around 62 of the top 100 tumor clones. Clonality peaked in uninvolved adjacent lung rather than tumor.

TCRdb's table, derived via immunoSEQ multiplex PCR, lists solely in-frame clones and lacks some. The sample lists 50,000 to 70,000 clones; approximately 91% were seen once. As regards this clone: The antigen remains unidentified.

Germline trimming cut 3 bases from V and 3 bases from J; bases unmatched to any gene: 1. The length of the CDR3 is 14 residues. The germline CDR1 and CDR2 sequences are KGHSH and LQKENI. The chain has TRBV18 and TRBJ2-1, with 8 bases identical to TRBD1. The receptor's source is a man aged 35-69 years with stage I lung adenocarcinoma. Material: peripheral blood, obtained before any cancer treatment. The CDR3 spells CASSPGTGYNEQFF. The CDR3 coding sequence is TGTGCCAGCTCACCCGGGACAGGCTACAATGAGCAGTTCTTC.